This TCR beta chain was sequenced for a study of shared clonotypes between healthy human individuals. Here immunoSEQ multiplex PCR was the method, and the copy in TCRdb shows in-frame clones only, minus some. The repertoire consists of 2 million to 2.5 million clones, with 95% occurring once and the leading ten covering about 0.13%. V was pared by 3 bases and J by 0 bases, with 4 bases between. The length of the CDR3 is 14 residues. Germline CDR1 SGHRS, CDR2 YFSETQ. Donors were healthy HIV-negative adults without recently reported acute infections or vaccinations. Caucasian adults living in Nashville, Tennessee, provided all samples. Naive CD4+ cells were CD45RA-selected; the remaining cells were memory.

This TCR derives from a man between 18 and 35 years old in good health. Sequences were obtained from naive CD4+ T cells sorted from blood. Subset indicated: CD45RA+ positively selected. J is TRBJ2-6 and V is TRBV5-1; D call uncertain. CDR3 bases: TGCGCCAGCAGCTCAATCTCTGGGGCCAACGTCCTGACTTTC. It yields the protein CASSSISGANVLTF.